This T cell receptor (beta chain) was profiled in a study of shared clonotypes between healthy human individuals. The overall study: CD8 memory received one plate per donor, CD8 naive two, CD4 memory three and CD4 naive three. Study results and limitations: Only a few donors were included, so the genetic and exposure-history diversity represented was limited. Rarefaction indicated that sorted-subset sequencing remained incomplete although depth was large.

With V trimmed by 1 base and J by 2 bases, 3 bases remained unmatched. The CDR3 spans 17 residues. Germline assignment: CDR1 LGHNA and CDR2 YSLEER. Genomic DNA (from each subset) was split evenly across several immunoSEQ plates. The assay was immunoSEQ multiplex PCR, and TCRdb's table has in-frame clones only and misses some. Of some 2.3 million clones listed, approximately 95% are singletons. On this clone: What it binds is not known.

The TCR sequence derives from a man younger than 35 in good health. Some clones in this sample may be carry-over from other donors' samples. This chain joins TRBV4-3 and TRBJ2-6; 9 bases map to TRBD2. The material sequenced was naive CD4+ T cells from PBMCs. Noted subset: CD45RA+ positively selected. Here the CDR3 DNA reads TGCGCCAGCAGCCAAGCGGTAGCGGGAGCTGGGGCCAACGTCCTGACTTTC. Amino acid sequence: CASSQAVAGAGANVLTF.